This TCR beta chain is from a study of shared clonotypes between healthy human individuals. Study in general: Donor composition was a couple of women and three men, aged 18 to 49. Regarding the study as a whole: Sampling involved blood alone; tissue repertoires likely differ.

The assay was immunoSEQ multiplex PCR, and TCRdb's table has in-frame clones only and misses some. This table has about 2 million clones, over 85% appearing once. Notes on this clone: The antigen remains undetermined. This specimen includes other DNA sequences encoding the same CDR3.

Naive CD8 cells lacked CD45RO and underwent positive selection for CCR7, leaving out terminally differentiated effector memory CD45RA+ cells. Within Nashville, Tennessee resided all donors, each a Caucasian adult. This CDR3 contains 17 residues. Germline V CDR1 and CDR2: MGHRA, YSYEKL. Trimming removed 0 bases from V and 0 bases from J, with 9 bases in between. Sequencing was carried out using naive CD8+ T cells sorted from blood. The TCR sequence derives from a man aged 18 to 35 in good health. J is TRBJ1-6 and V is TRBV4-1; D gene uncertain. CDR3: CASSQEPGSSYNSPLHF. CDR3 nucleotides: TGCGCCAGCAGCCAAGAACCGGGGAGCTCCTATAATTCACCCCTCCACTTT.